This entry features one T cell receptor beta chain sequence. The source of the sample is a study of blood T cell repertoires in COVID-19. Authors' processing steps: Amplification of reference gene primers provided the estimated nucleated cell counts. Assay: immunoSEQ multiplex PCR; the TCRdb copy retains only in-frame clones and omits some. Clone size and the V and J calls come from that table; the DNA yielded D and trimming. The sample includes 100,000 to 120,000 clones, more than 80% of them seen just once. V lost 0 bases, J lost 1 base, and 7 bases lay in between. Germline V gene data show CDR1 as SGHNT and CDR2 as YYREEE (reference sequence). CDR3 size: 14 residues.

The sample comprised peripheral blood. The rearrangement uses TRBV5-4 and TRBJ1-1, with no clear D. This receptor was obtained from a woman aged 50 to 65 with acute or convalescent COVID-19. The CDR3 here is CASSLEAENTEAFF. The CDR3 DNA reads TGTGCCAGCAGCTTGGAAGCTGAGAACACTGAAGCTTTCTTT.